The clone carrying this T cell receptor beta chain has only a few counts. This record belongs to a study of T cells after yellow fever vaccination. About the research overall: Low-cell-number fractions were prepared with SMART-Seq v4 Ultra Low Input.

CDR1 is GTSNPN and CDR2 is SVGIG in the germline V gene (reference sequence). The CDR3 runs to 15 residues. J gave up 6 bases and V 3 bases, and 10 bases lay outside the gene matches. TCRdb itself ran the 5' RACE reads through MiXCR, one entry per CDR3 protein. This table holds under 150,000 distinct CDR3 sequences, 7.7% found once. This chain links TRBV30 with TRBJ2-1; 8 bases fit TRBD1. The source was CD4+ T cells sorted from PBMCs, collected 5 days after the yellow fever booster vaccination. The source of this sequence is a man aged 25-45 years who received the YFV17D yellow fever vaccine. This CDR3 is CAWSKGQGESNEQFF. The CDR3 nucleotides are TGTGCCTGGAGCAAAGGACAGGGTGAGAGCAATGAGCAGTTCTTC.